This T cell receptor (beta chain) was retrieved from a study of early T cells in non-severe SARS-CoV-2 infection. The library protocol tagged individual cDNA molecules with unique molecular identifiers. TCRdb itself ran the 5' RACE reads through MiXCR, one entry per CDR3 protein. Of some 57,000 distinct CDR3 sequences listed, about 12% were seen once; the top ten hold roughly 9.1%. This clonotype was observed a few times. Germline-derived CDR1 and CDR2 are SNHLY and FYNNEI. V was pared by 7 bases and J by 0 bases, with 7 bases between. The CDR3 runs to 13 residues. The rearrangement links TRBV2 to TRBJ1-5, with D possibly matching TRBD1 (6 bases). The clonotype comes from an adult who was a healthcare worker with PCR-confirmed SARS-CoV-2 infection or an uninfected control (not recorded which). The specimen was whole blood. For the CDR3, the DNA is TGTGCCAGCACGGACAGTAGCAATCAGCCCCAGCATTTT. As protein: CASTDSSNQPQHF.